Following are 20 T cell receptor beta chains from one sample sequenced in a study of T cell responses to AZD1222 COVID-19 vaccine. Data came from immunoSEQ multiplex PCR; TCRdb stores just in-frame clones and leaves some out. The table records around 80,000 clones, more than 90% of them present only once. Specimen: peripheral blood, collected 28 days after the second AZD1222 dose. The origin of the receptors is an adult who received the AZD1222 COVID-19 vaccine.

CDR3 amino acids: CASSPSTGESSPLHF. In DNA form, the CDR3 reads TGTGCCAGCTCACCTTCGACAGGGGAAAGTTCACCCCTCCACTTT. V is TRBV18 and J is TRBJ1-6, with 8 bases matching TRBD1. Germline lookup yields CDR1 KGHSH and CDR2 LQKENI. The CDR3 covers 15 residues. The ends lost 3 bases at V and 9 bases at J; junction bases unmatched: 7. The full variable domain, its missing parts supplied by reference TRBV18 and TRBJ1-6, is NAGVMQNPRHLVRRRGQEARLRCSPMKGHSHVYWYRQLPEEGLKFMVYLQKENIIDESGMPKERFSAEFPKEGPSILRIQQVVRGDSAAYFCASSPSTGESSPLHFGNGTRLTVT.

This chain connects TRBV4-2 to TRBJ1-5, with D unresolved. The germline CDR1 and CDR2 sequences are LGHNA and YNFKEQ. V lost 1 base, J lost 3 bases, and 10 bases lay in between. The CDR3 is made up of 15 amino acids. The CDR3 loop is CASSQVAGDNQPQHF. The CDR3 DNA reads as TGTGCCAGCAGCCAAGTGGCGGGAGACAATCAGCCCCAGCATTTT.

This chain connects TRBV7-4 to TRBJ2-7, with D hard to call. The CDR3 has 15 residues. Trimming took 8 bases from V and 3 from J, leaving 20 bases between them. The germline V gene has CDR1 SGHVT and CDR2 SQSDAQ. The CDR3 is CASLRRVVASYEQYF. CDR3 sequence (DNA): TGTGCCAGCTTGAGGCGAGTAGTGGCTAGCTACGAGCAGTACTTC.

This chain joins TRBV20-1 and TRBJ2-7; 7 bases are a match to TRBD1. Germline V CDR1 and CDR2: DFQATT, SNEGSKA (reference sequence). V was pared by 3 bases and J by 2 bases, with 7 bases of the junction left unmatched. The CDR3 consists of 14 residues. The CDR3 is CSASYGTAAYEQYF. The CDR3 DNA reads TGCAGTGCTAGTTATGGGACAGCCGCCTACGAGCAGTACTTC.

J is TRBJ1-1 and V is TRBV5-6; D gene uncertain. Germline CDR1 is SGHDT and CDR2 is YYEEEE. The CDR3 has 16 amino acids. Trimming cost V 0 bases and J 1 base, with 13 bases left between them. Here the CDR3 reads CASSLADLAWNTEAFF. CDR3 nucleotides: TGTGCCAGCAGCTTGGCCGATCTGGCGTGGAACACTGAAGCTTTCTTT. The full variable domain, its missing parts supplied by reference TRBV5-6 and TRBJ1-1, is DAGVTQSPTHLIKTRGQQVTLRCSPKSGHDTVSWYQQALGQGPQFIFQYYEEEERQRGNFPDRFSGHQFPNYSSELNVNALLLGDSALYLCASSLADLAWNTEAFFGQGTRLTVV.

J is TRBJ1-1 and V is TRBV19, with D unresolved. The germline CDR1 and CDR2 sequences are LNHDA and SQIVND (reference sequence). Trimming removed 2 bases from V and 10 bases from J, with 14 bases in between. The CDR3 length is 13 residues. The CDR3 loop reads CASSISGPYRAFF. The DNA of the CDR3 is TGTGCCAGTAGTATATCAGGCCCATATCGAGCTTTCTTT. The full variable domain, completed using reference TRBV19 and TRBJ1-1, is DGGITQSPKYLFRKEGQNVTLSCEQNLNHDAMYWYRQDPGQGLRLIYYSQIVNDFQKGDIAEGYSVSREKKESFPLTVTSAQKNPTAFYLCASSISGPYRAFFGQGTRLTVV.

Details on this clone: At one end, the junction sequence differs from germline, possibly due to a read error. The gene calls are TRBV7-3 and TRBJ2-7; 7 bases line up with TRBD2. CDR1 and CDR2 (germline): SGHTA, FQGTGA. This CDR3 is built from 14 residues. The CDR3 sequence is CASSLSGSSDEQYF. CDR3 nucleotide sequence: TGTGCCAGCAGCTTAAGCGGGAGCTCCGACGAGCAGTACTTC. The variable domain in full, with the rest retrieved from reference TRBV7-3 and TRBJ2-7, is GAGVSQTPSNKVTEKGKYVELRCDPISGHTALYWYRQSLGQGPEFLIYFQGTGAADDSGLPNDRFFAVRPEGSVSTLKIQRTERGDSAVYLCASSLSGSSDEQYFGPGTRLTVT.

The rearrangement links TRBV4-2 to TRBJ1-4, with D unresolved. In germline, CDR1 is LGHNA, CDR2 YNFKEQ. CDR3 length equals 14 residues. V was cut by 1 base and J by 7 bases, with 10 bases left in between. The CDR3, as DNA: TGTGCCAGCAGCCAAGGGCGCAAGGGTGAAAAACTGTTTTTT. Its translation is CASSQGRKGEKLFF.

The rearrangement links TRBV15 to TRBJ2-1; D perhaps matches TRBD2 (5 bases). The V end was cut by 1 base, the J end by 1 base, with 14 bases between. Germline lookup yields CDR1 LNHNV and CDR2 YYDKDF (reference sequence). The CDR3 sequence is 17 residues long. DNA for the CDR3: TGTGCCACCAGCAGAGTGACCGGGATAGGATCCTACAATGAGCAGTTCTTC. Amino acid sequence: CATSRVTGIGSYNEQFF.

The CDR3 DNA sequence: TGCGCCAGCAGCTGGGATGGGGAGTTAGGGGAGCAGTACTTC. Translation gives CASSWDGELGEQYF. The J gene is TRBJ2-7, the V gene TRBV5-1, with a weak D call TRBD2 (5 bases). The germline V and J ends were trimmed by 3 bases and 7 bases, with 17 bases remaining between them. The germline V gene encodes CDR1 SGHRS and CDR2 YFSETQ. This CDR3 contains 14 residues.

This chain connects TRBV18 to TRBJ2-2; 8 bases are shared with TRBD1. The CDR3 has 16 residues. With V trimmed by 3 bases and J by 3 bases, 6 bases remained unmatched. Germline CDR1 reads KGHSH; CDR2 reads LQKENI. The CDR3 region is CASSPRGQVDTGELFF. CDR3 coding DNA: TGTGCCAGCTCACCCCGGGGACAGGTGGACACCGGGGAGCTGTTTTTT.

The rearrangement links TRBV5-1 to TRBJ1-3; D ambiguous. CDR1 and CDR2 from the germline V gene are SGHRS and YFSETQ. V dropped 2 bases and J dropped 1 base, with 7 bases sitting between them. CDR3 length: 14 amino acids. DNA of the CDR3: TGCGCCAGCAGCTTTTCATCGTCTGGAAACACCATATATTTT. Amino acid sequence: CASSFSSSGNTIYF.

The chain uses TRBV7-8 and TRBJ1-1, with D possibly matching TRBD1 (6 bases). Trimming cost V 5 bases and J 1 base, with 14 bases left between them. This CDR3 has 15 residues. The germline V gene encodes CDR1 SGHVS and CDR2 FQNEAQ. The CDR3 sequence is CASSPNRESNTEAFF. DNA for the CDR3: TGTGCCAGCAGCCCCAACAGGGAATCGAACACTGAAGCTTTCTTT.

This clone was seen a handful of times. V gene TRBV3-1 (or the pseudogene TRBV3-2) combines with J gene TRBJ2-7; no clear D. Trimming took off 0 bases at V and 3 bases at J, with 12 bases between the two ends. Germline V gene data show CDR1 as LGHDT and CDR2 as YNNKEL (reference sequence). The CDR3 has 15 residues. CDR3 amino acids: CASSQDTWRNYEQYF. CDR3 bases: TGTGCCAGCAGCCAAGATACCTGGCGGAACTACGAGCAGTACTTC.

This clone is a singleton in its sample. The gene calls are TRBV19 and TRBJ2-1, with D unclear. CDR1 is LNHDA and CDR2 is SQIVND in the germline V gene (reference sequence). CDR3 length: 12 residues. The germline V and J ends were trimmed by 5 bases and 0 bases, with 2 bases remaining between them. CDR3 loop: CASSLSYNEQFF. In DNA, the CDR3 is TGTGCCAGTAGTCTCTCCTACAATGAGCAGTTCTTC.

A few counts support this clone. The DNA for the CDR3 is TGCGCCAGCAGCTTGCTGACAGGGCGGACTGAAGCTTTCTTT. Amino acid sequence: CASSLLTGRTEAFF. V gene TRBV5-1 combines with J gene TRBJ1-1; 7 bases map to TRBD1. Germline CDR1 and CDR2: SGHRS and YFSETQ. This CDR3 comprises 14 residues. Germline trimming cut 1 base from V and 5 bases from J; bases unmatched to any gene: 5.

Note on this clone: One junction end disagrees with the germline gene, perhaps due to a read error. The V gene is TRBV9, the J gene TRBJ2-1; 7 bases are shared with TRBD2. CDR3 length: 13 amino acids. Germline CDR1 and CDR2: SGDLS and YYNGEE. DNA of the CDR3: TGTGCCAGCAGCGTAGGTCAGAAGGGAGGGTGTGTCTTC. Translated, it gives CASSVGQKGGCVF.

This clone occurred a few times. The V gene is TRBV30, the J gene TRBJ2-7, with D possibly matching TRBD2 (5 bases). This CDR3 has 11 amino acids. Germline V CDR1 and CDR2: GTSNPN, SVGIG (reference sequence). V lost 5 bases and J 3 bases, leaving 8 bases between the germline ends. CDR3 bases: TGTGCCTGGGGGAGAGGCTACGAGCAGTACTTC. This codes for CAWGRGYEQYF.

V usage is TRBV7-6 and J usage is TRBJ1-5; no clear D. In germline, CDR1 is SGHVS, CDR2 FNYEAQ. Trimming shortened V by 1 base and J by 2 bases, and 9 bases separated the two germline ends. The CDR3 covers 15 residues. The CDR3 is CASSLGPVGNQPQHF. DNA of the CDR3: TGTGCCAGCAGCTTAGGCCCCGTTGGCAATCAGCCCCAGCATTTT. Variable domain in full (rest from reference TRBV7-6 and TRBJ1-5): GAGVSQSPRYKVTKRGQDVALRCDPISGHVSLYWYRQALGQGPEFLTYFNYEAQQDKSGLPNDRFSAERPEGSISTLTIQRTEQRDSAMYRCASSLGPVGNQPQHFGDGTRLSIL.

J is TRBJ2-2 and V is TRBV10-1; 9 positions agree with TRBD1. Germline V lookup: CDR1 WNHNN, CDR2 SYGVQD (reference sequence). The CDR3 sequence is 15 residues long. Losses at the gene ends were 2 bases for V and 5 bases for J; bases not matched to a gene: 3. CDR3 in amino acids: CASSEATGGTGELFF. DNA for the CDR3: TGCGCCAGCAGTGAGGCGACAGGGGGGACCGGGGAGCTGTTTTTT.